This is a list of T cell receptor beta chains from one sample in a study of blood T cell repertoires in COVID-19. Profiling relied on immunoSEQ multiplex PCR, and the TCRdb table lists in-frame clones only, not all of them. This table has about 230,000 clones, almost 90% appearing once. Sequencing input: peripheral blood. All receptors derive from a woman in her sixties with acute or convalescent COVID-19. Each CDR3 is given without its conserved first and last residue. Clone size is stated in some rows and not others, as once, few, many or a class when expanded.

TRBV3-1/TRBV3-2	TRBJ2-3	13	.	ASSQSRVSTDTQY
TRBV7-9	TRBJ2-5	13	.	ASSLTSGSQETQY
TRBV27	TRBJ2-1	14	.	ASSPLGTSGIRKQF
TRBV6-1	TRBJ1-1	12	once	ASSESWANTEAF
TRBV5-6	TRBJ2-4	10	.	ASSSQGYIQY
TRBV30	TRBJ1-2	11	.	AWSLGQGIGYT
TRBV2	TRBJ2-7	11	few	ASTGTGGKTAN
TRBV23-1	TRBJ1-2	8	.	ASTIGRET
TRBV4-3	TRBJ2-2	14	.	ASSQGRLAGAGELF
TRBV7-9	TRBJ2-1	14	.	ASSLVAGVFGNEQF
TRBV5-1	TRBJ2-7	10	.	ASSLTLYEQY
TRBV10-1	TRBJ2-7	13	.	ASSENRGFTYEQY
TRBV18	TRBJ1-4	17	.	ASSRTIQSNRDSNEKLF
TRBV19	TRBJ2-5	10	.	ASSTRSETQY
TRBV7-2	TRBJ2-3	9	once	ASSLTASQY
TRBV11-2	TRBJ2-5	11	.	ASSLAGGVTQY
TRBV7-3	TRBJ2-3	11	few	ASSFLQGNTQY
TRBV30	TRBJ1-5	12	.	AWSLGVSNQPQH
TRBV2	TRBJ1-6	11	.	ASRDNLAAPLH
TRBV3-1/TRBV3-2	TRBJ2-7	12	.	ASSPNEGPYEQY
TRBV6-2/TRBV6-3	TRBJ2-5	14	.	ASSYPPGEGLKTQY
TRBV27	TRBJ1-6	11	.	ASSSRETSPLH
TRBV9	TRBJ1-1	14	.	ASSVRTDLMNTEAF
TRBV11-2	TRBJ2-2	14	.	ASRPGWTSQTGELF
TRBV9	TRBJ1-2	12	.	ASSVGPGDYGYT
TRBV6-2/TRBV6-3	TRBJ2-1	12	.	ASSYSLAGVEQF
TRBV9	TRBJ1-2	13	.	ASSVTPGQTYGYT
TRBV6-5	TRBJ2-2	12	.	ATRGLGPTGELF
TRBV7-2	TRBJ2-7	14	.	ASSLAGGERSYEQY
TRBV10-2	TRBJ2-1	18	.	ASSDAAGQGSTRSRNEQF
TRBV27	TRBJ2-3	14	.	ASSSPGLASTDTQY
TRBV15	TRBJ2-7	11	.	ATSRGMRGEQY
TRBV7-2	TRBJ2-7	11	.	ASSEELAYEQY
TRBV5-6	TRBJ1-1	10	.	AGGRLGTEAF
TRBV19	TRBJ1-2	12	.	ASSMQVANYGYT
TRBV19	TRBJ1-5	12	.	ASSPDRGYQPQH
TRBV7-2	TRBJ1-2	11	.	ASSPDRGNGYT
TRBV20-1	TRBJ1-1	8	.	SDRGDEAF
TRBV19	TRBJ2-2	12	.	ASRKGAGTGELF
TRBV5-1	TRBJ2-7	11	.	ASSAGQTYEQY
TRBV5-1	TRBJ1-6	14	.	ASSLDGGQGNSPLH
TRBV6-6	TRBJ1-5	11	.	ATTGASNQPQH